The clone carrying this T cell receptor (beta chain) showed up just a few times. The sample belongs to a study of T cells after yellow fever vaccination. One entry per CDR3 protein results from TCRdb running MiXCR on the 5' RACE reads. The sample contains under 700,000 distinct CDR3 sequences, about 15% of which appear only once. V lost 4 bases and J lost 0, with 12 bases in between. The CDR3 sequence is 16 residues long. The germline CDR1 and CDR2 sequences are KGHSH and LQKENI. This chain links TRBV18 with TRBJ2-2; D is uncertain. The sequence derives from a young man who received the YFV17D yellow fever vaccine. The sample here was PBMCs, taken around 5 days after the first yellow fever vaccination. The CDR3 loop reads CASSRMGISNTGELFF. The CDR3 coding sequence is TGTGCCAGCTCACGTATGGGGATTTCGAACACCGGGGAGCTGTTTTTT. Looking up the rest from reference TRBV18 and TRBJ2-2 gives the full variable domain: NAGVMQNPRHLVRRRGQEARLRCSPMKGHSHVYWYRQLPEEGLKFMVYLQKENIIDESGMPKERFSAEFPKEGPSILRIQQVVRGDSAAYFCASSRMGISNTGELFFGEGSRLTVL.